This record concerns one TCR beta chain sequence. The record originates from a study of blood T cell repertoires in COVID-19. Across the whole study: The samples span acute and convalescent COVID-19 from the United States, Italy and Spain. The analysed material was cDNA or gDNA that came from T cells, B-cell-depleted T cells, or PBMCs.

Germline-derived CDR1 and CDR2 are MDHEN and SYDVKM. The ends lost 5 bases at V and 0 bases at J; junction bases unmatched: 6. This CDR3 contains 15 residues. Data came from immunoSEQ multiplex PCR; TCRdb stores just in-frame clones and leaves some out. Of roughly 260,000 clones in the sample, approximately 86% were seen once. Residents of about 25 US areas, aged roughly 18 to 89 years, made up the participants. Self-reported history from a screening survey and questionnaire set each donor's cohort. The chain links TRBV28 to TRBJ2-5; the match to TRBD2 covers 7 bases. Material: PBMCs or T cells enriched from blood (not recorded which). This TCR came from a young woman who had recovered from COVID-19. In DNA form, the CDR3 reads TGTGCCAGCAGTCTCCCAGCGGGACACCAAGAGACCCAGTACTTC. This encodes CASSLPAGHQETQYF.